These 23 T cell receptor beta chains originate from one sample sequenced in a study of metastatic and nonmetastatic thyroid tumors. Ahead of thyroid surgery, no patient had received treatment of any kind. Using MiXCR, TCRdb reanalyzed the PCR reads. The data hold under 50,000 clones, with over 20% observed a single time. The source material was blood. The receptors derive from a male donor with papillary thyroid cancer or a benign thyroid nodule (not recorded which). Some clones in this sample may be carry-over from other donors' samples.

In this sample, this clone turned up many times. The gene calls are TRBV20-1 and TRBJ2-7; D is tentatively TRBD1 or TRBD2 (5 bases each). This CDR3 region has 16 residues. V lost 6 bases and J 0 bases, leaving 21 bases between the germline ends. Germline CDR1 DFQATT, CDR2 SNEGSKA (reference sequence). In DNA, the CDR3 is TGCAGTGCCATGGGGGTCGTCGGGGCCAACTCCTACGAGCAGTACTTC. It is translated as CSAMGVVGANSYEQYF.

This clone was counted ten times or more. V gene TRBV6-5 combines with J gene TRBJ1-2, with D maybe TRBD1 (5 bases). Trimming removed 0 bases at V and 5 bases at J, with 10 bases between. Germline CDR1 MNHEY, CDR2 SVGAGI. This CDR3 comprises 14 residues. The CDR3 DNA reads as TGTGCCAGCAGTTACTCGATGGGGGGGTATGGCTACACCTTC. Translating it yields CASSYSMGGYGYTF.

This clone was picked up many times. V and J are TRBV12-3 or TRBV12-4 and TRBJ1-2, with 8 bases lining up with TRBD1. CDR3 size: 14 residues. J lost 5 bases, V lost 5 bases, and 7 bases had no gene match. The CDR3 sequence is CASSLNGQGYGYTF. The CDR3 coding sequence is TGTGCCAGCAGTCTCAACGGACAGGGATATGGCTACACCTTC.

This clone was seen ten or more times. The chain recombines TRBV6-6 with TRBJ1-1; TRBD1 agrees at 7 bases. Germline loops: CDR1 MNHNY, CDR2 SVGAGI (reference sequence). The CDR3 covers 12 residues. The V and J ends lost 2 bases and 11 bases, in that order; junction bases with no gene match: 5. The CDR3 sequence is CASSYQTGRAFF. The CDR3 DNA reads TGTGCCAGCAGTTACCAGACAGGGCGGGCTTTCTTT.

This clone counts as medium-sized. This CDR3 reads CASSSGTHYEQYF. CDR3 nucleotide sequence: TGTGCCAGCAGCTCAGGCACCCACTACGAGCAGTACTTC. The genes are TRBV11-3 and TRBJ2-7; D uncertain. Per germline, CDR1 SGHNT and CDR2 YENEEA. CDR3 length: 13 amino acids. V was clipped by 4 bases and J by 3 bases, with 10 bases between them.

This clone occurred many times. The chain links TRBV7-2 to TRBJ2-1, with D possibly being TRBD2 (5 bases). CDR1 is SGHTA and CDR2 is FQGNSA in the germline V gene. Trimming pared 1 base from V and 0 bases from J, leaving 13 bases between. There are 17 residues in the CDR3. The CDR3 protein is CASSLVLGRGSYNEQFF. The CDR3 nucleotides are TGTGCCAGCAGCTTAGTGTTAGGGAGAGGCTCCTACAATGAGCAGTTCTTC.

The sample holds many counts of this clone. Different DNA sequences within this sample yield the same CDR3. The chain recombines TRBV11-2 with TRBJ1-6, with D hard to call. This CDR3 contains 13 residues. Germline CDR1 is SGHAT and CDR2 is FQNNGV. V was clipped by 4 bases and J by 7 bases, with 8 bases between them. CDR3 amino acids: CASSSNGNSPLHF. DNA of the CDR3: TGTGCCAGCAGCTCCAACGGGAATTCACCCCTCCACTTT.

This clone appeared many times. The rearrangement links TRBV3-1 to TRBJ2-7; the D is unclear. V was pared by 2 bases and J by 6 bases, with 14 bases between. Germline loops: CDR1 LGHDT, CDR2 YNNKEL (reference sequence). There are 14 residues in the CDR3. The CDR3 bases are TGTGCCAGCAGCCAATATCAGGCTGTCGGCGAGCAGTACTTC. Translated: CASSQYQAVGEQYF.

Turning to this clone: This may come from a read error, since a much larger clone is one base off. This chain uses TRBV6-1 with TRBJ1-6; D may be TRBD1 (6 bases). The CDR3 extends over 14 amino acids. V lost 10 bases and J lost 9, with 19 bases in between. Germline V gives CDR1 MNHNS, CDR2 SASEGT. The chain's CDR3 is CATRFLQGRSPLHF. The CDR3 nucleotides are TGTGCCACCAGGTTTTTACAGGGACGTTCACCCCTCCACTTT.

To note about this clone: A read error may be the cause here, since a much bigger clone is one base away. The sample carries other DNA sequences with the same CDR3. V usage is TRBV5-4 and J usage is TRBJ2-7; D uncertain. The CDR3 is 11 amino acids. Germline V gives CDR1 SGHNT, CDR2 YYREEE (reference sequence). The CDR3 reads CASSFKSEQYF. Written as DNA, the CDR3 is TGTGCCAGTAGCTTTAAGAGCGAGCAGTACTTC.

The table lists this clone with many counts. The V call is TRBV19, the J call TRBJ1-1; a weak D match, TRBD1 (5 bases). The ends were cut back, 7 bases at V and 0 bases at J, with 9 bases in the middle. The CDR3 length is 13 residues. Germline V gene data show CDR1 as LNHDA and CDR2 as SQIVND (reference sequence). As DNA, the CDR3 is TGTGCCAGTATGGGGCCGATGAACACTGAAGCTTTCTTT. This sequence encodes CASMGPMNTEAFF. Together with reference TRBV19 and TRBJ1-1, the CDR3 gives the full variable domain: DGGITQSPKYLFRKEGQNVTLSCEQNLNHDAMYWYRQDPGQGLRLIYYSQIVNDFQKGDIAEGYSVSREKKESFPLTVTSAQKNPTAFYLCASMGPMNTEAFFGQGTRLTVV.

A few counts support this clone. V is TRBV24-1 and J is TRBJ1-2; maybe TRBD1 (6 bases). Germline loops: CDR1 KGHDR, CDR2 SFDVKD. This CDR3 contains 16 residues. V was trimmed by 5 bases and J by 4 bases, leaving 19 bases between them. This CDR3 is CATSGWGARGSYGYTF. The CDR3 nucleotides read TGTGCCACCAGTGGATGGGGGGCTCGGGGTTCCTATGGCTACACCTTC.

This clone was seen at least ten times. V and J are TRBV19 and TRBJ2-7, with 12 nucleotides matching TRBD1. The germline gives CDR1 LNHDA, CDR2 SQIVND (reference sequence). Trimming at V came to 5 bases and at J to 6 bases, leaving 8 bases not matched to a gene. The CDR3 sequence is 15 residues long. The CDR3 loop is CASSSAGTGGSEQYF. The CDR3 region has the DNA TGTGCCAGTAGTTCCGCCGGGACAGGGGGCTCCGAGCAGTACTTC.

This clone was recorded many times. Other DNA sequences within the sample encode an identical CDR3. J is TRBJ2-5 and V is TRBV2, with a possible D match to TRBD2 (5 bases). This CDR3 region has 13 residues. V was pared by 3 bases and J by 4 bases, with 9 bases between. CDR1 and CDR2 from the germline V gene are SNHLY and FYNNEI. Here the CDR3 DNA reads TGTGCCAGCAGTGACCCGGGGTCAGAGACCCAGTACTTC. Translation gives CASSDPGSETQYF.

There are a few counts of this clone. One end of the junction fails to match germline, which may point to a read error. This chain uses TRBV28 with TRBJ1-2, with D unresolved. The CDR3 contains 12 residues. The germline CDR1 and CDR2 sequences are MDHEN and SYDVKM. The CDR3 region is CAGRRDPYGYTF. For the CDR3, the DNA is TGTGCCGGCAGACGGGATCCGTATGGCTACACCTTC.

The chain joins TRBV20-1 to TRBJ1-2, with D perhaps matching TRBD1 (5 bases). Germline V gene data show CDR1 as DFQATT and CDR2 as SNEGSKA (reference sequence). V lost 2 bases and J 4 bases, leaving 14 bases between the germline ends. This CDR3 is built from 14 residues. CDR3 in DNA: TGCAGTGCTAGAAATCAGGGACGGGGCTATGGCTACACCTTC. Its translation is CSARNQGRGYGYTF.

This clone was seen repeatedly, ten times or more. This chain links TRBV30 with TRBJ1-2; a weak D match, TRBD1 (6 bases). Between the trimmed V and J ends, which lost 5 bases and 2 bases, there was a span of 18 bases. CDR1 GTSNPN and CDR2 SVGIG come from the germline V gene (reference sequence). CDR3 length: 15 residues. In DNA form, the CDR3 reads TGTGCCTGGGGAAATGAACCGGGACAAAACTATGGCTACACCTTC. This gives the protein CAWGNEPGQNYGYTF.

This clone was seen repeatedly, ten times or more. The V gene is TRBV6-1, the J gene TRBJ2-1; D possibly matches TRBD1 or TRBD2 (6 bases each). The V gene lost 0 bases and the J gene lost 6 bases, with 9 bases spanning the gap. The CDR3 is made up of 14 amino acids. Germline V CDR1 and CDR2: MNHNS, SASEGT. The CDR3 region is CASSEAKGGNEQFF. The DNA for the CDR3 is TGTGCCAGCAGTGAAGCGAAGGGGGGCAATGAGCAGTTCTTC.

This clone occurred many times. The J gene is TRBJ2-7, the V gene TRBV6-1, with 7 nucleotides matching TRBD2. The germline gives CDR1 MNHNS, CDR2 SASEGT. V dropped 6 bases and J dropped 3; count of bases not matched to a gene: 11. The CDR3 has 15 amino acids. The CDR3 region is CASSGGLAAYYEQYF. The DNA of the CDR3 is TGTGCCAGCAGCGGCGGGCTAGCGGCCTACTACGAGCAGTACTTC.

In this sample, this clone turned up many times. V usage is TRBV5-6 and J usage is TRBJ1-4; TRBD1 matches at 7 bases. Germline assignment: CDR1 SGHDT and CDR2 YYEEEE. The junction had 10 bases not matched to a gene; V was cut back by 4 bases and J by 7 bases. CDR3 length: 15 amino acids. The CDR3 DNA follows: TGTGCCAGCAGCACCCCGACAGGGTCCGGTGAAAAACTGTTTTTT. Translation gives CASSTPTGSGEKLFF.

The rearrangement joins TRBV2 to TRBJ1-2, with D perhaps matching TRBD1 (5 bases). Germline V lookup: CDR1 SNHLY, CDR2 FYNNEI. V was clipped by 9 bases and J by 9 bases, with 29 bases between them. This CDR3 is built from 16 residues. Here the CDR3 DNA reads TGTGCCAGTGCTGGGGCAAGGGGCCAGTTTGCGGGGAGCTACACCTTC. Translating gives CASAGARGQFAGSYTF.

This clone was recorded at least ten times. This chain uses TRBV19 with TRBJ1-1, with 10 positions matching TRBD1. CDR3 size: 14 residues. V was clipped by 6 bases and J by 5 bases; unmatched bases: 6. Germline CDR1 reads LNHDA; CDR2 reads SQIVND (reference sequence). As DNA, the CDR3 is TGTGCCAGTAGCATTCGGGACAGGGGTACTGAAGCTTTCTTT. The encoded protein is CASSIRDRGTEAFF.

This clone appeared many times. The genes are TRBV2 and TRBJ2-7; 10 nucleotides align to TRBD2. This CDR3 is built from 15 residues. Germline trimming cut 2 bases from V and 7 bases from J; bases unmatched to any gene: 8. In germline, CDR1 is SNHLY, CDR2 FYNNEI. The CDR3 sequence is CASSERAGGPGEQYF. CDR3 DNA: TGTGCCAGCAGTGAAAGAGCGGGAGGGCCGGGGGAGCAGTACTTC.